The present T cell receptor beta chain was sequenced within a study of shared clonotypes between healthy human individuals. Findings and limits, study-wide: Naive CD4 clonotype sharing across a few donors was approximately 5%.

The data were produced by immunoSEQ multiplex PCR, yet TCRdb's version contains in-frame clones alone and is incomplete. The sample records under 1,100,000 clones, under 80% being singletons. Details on this clone: The antigen is undetermined.

The TCR comes from a man younger than 30 in good health. The sample was memory CD4+ T cells sorted from blood. Subset meaning: CD45RA-negative fraction.

The CDR3 bases are TGTGCCAGCAGCGATTCGGTAGATACGCAGTATTTT. Its translation: CASSDSVDTQYF. The chain recombines TRBV7-2 with TRBJ2-3, with D uncertain. CDR1 and CDR2 (germline): SGHTA, FQGNSA. The CDR3 covers 12 residues. The V end was cut by 5 bases, the J end by 5 bases, with 8 bases between.